The source of this T cell receptor (beta chain) is a study of OX40 agonist ivuxolimab in advanced cancers. The ends lost 4 bases at V and 7 bases at J; junction bases unmatched: 11. Germline CDR1 is SGHRS and CDR2 is YFSETQ. The CDR3 is made up of 15 amino acids. Data came from immunoSEQ multiplex PCR; TCRdb stores just in-frame clones and leaves some out. Of about 96,000 clones in the sample, 90% were seen once. Specimen: CD4+ or CD8+ T cells sorted from blood, collected in a trial of the OX40 agonist ivuxolimab. The receptor comes from an adult with an advanced solid tumor such as melanoma, head and neck, liver or kidney cancer. The chain links TRBV5-1 to TRBJ2-1, with TRBD2 matching over 7 bases. The CDR3 loop is CASSPIAGGNNEQFF. CDR3 DNA: TGCGCCAGCAGCCCTATAGCGGGTGGGAATAATGAGCAGTTCTTC.